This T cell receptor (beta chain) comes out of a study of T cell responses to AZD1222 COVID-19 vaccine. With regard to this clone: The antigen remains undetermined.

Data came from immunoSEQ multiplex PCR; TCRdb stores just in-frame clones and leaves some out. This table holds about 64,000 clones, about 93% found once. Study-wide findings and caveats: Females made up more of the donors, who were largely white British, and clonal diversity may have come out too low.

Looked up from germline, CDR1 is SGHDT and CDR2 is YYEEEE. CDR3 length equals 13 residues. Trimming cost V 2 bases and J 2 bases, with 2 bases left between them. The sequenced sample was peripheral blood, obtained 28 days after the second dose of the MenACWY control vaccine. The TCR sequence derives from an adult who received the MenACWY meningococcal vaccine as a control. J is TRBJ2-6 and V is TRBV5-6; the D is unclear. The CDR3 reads CASSLPGANVLTF. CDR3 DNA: TGTGCCAGCAGCTTACCTGGGGCCAACGTCCTGACTTTC.